Following are 13 T cell receptor beta chains from one sample sequenced in a study of blood T cell repertoires in COVID-19. The data were produced by immunoSEQ multiplex PCR, yet TCRdb's version contains in-frame clones alone and is incomplete. The sample carries 210,000 or so clones, roughly 80% recorded once. The specimen sequenced was peripheral blood. The receptors derive from a woman older than 75 with acute or convalescent COVID-19.

This clone was counted between two and nine times. The V gene is TRBV2, the J gene TRBJ2-3; 7 bases agree with TRBD1. V gave up 10 bases and J gave up 2 bases; unmatched junction bases: 12. The CDR3 contains 15 residues. Germline V CDR1 and CDR2: SNHLY, FYNNEI. The CDR3 DNA reads as TGTGCCACCACAGGCAGGGGGACGTCCACAGATACGCAGTATTTT. This encodes CATTGRGTSTDTQYF.

The chain recombines TRBV3-1 (or the pseudogene TRBV3-2) with TRBJ2-5; TRBD2 matches at 9 bases. The CDR3 sequence is 14 residues long. J gave up 5 bases and V 4 bases, and 5 bases lay outside the gene matches. Germline V gene lookup returns CDR1 LGHDT and CDR2 YNNKEL (reference sequence). The CDR3 DNA is TGTGCCAGCAGCCCGGGACTAGCTGGGGAGACCCAGTACTTC. It translates to CASSPGLAGETQYF.

The gene calls are TRBV9 and TRBJ2-7; 8 positions match TRBD2. This CDR3 region has 16 residues. V lost 1 base to trimming and J lost 1 base; unmatched junction nucleotides: 7. The V gene's germline CDR1 is SGDLS and CDR2 YYNGEE. CDR3 bases: TGTGCCAGCAGCGTAAGTTCAACGGGGGGGTCCTACGAGCAGTACTTC. Translating gives CASSVSSTGGSYEQYF. Based on the CDR3 plus reference TRBV9 and TRBJ2-7, the full variable domain is DSGVTQTPKHLITATGQRVTLRCSPRSGDLSVYWYQQSLDQGLQFLIQYYNGEERAKGNILERFSAQQFPDLHSELNLSSLELGDSALYFCASSVSSTGGSYEQYFGPGTRLTVT.

The chain employs TRBV27 and TRBJ1-2; maybe TRBD1 (6 bases). Germline assignment: CDR1 MNHEY and CDR2 SMNVEV (reference sequence). The CDR3 totals 16 residues. Trimming took 1 base from V and 2 from J, leaving 14 bases between them. For the CDR3, the DNA is TGTGCCAGCAGTTTATTAGCCAGCGACAGGAACTATGGCTACACCTTC. Protein sequence: CASSLLASDRNYGYTF.

With respect to this clone: Its ends do not fully match the called genes, so a read error is possible. The V gene is TRBV28, the J gene TRBJ1-1; TRBD1 is a possible D gene (5 bases). This CDR3 is built from 12 residues. Germline CDR1 and CDR2: MDHEN and SYDVKM. The CDR3 DNA follows: TGTGCCAGCAGTCAAACCCCCCGACAGACGACATTT. It yields the protein CASSQTPRQTTF.

The chain recombines TRBV7-9 with TRBJ1-5; D may be TRBD1 (6 bases). Germline V gene lookup returns CDR1 SEHNR and CDR2 FQNEAQ (reference sequence). Deletions cut 2 bases from V and 5 bases from J, with 10 bases between. The CDR3 has 14 amino acids. The CDR3 loop is CASSLSSGDQPQHF. CDR3 DNA sequence: TGTGCCAGCAGCTTAAGCTCAGGGGATCAGCCCCAGCATTTT.

V and J are TRBV28 and TRBJ2-6; D unresolved. The CDR3 extends over 17 amino acids. Deletions cut 3 bases from V and 0 bases from J, with 12 bases between. Per germline, CDR1 MDHEN and CDR2 SYDVKM. The CDR3 region is CASSFRVGRSGANVLTF. As DNA, the CDR3 is TGTGCCAGCAGTTTTCGGGTGGGTCGCTCTGGGGCCAACGTCCTGACTTTC.

The rearrangement uses TRBV5-6 and TRBJ1-1; perhaps TRBD1 as D (5 bases). The CDR3 has 14 amino acids. Trimming took off 6 bases at V and 1 base at J, with 13 bases between the two ends. CDR1 and CDR2 (germline): SGHDT, YYEEEE. The CDR3 spells CASTEVGENTEAFF. The CDR3 nucleotides read TGTGCCAGCACTGAAGTAGGGGAGAACACTGAAGCTTTCTTT.

The J gene is TRBJ2-7, the V gene TRBV28; 8 bases map to TRBD1. This CDR3 comprises 15 residues. V shed 6 bases, J shed 2 bases, and the junction held 9 bases outside the gene matches. CDR1 is MDHEN, CDR2 SYDVKM, per germline. CDR3: CASSLLTGVAYEQYF. For the CDR3, the DNA is TGTGCCAGCAGCCTCCTGACAGGGGTTGCCTACGAGCAGTACTTC. The variable domain in full, completed from reference TRBV28 and TRBJ2-7, reads DVKVTQSSRYLVKRTGEKVFLECVQDMDHENMFWYRQDPGLGLRLIYFSYDVKMKEKGDIPEGYSVSREKKERFSLILESASTNQTSMYLCASSLLTGVAYEQYFGPGTRLTVT.

This sequence joins TRBV24-1 and TRBJ2-3; D is ambiguous. CDR3 size: 15 residues. V gave up 0 bases and J gave up 2 bases, with 8 bases separating them. Germline CDR1 reads KGHDR; CDR2 reads SFDVKD. The CDR3 DNA sequence: TGTGCCACCAGTGATTTGACAGAATTCACAGATACGCAGTATTTT. As protein: CATSDLTEFTDTQYF.

V usage is TRBV4-2 and J usage is TRBJ2-5, with D maybe TRBD1 (6 bases). The CDR3 has 16 residues. Trimming shortened V by 1 base and J by 1 base, and 13 bases separated the two germline ends. Germline loops: CDR1 LGHNA, CDR2 YNFKEQ. The CDR3 nucleotides read TGTGCCAGCAGCCAAGTGGGGACGGACAGCCAAGAGACCCAGTACTTC. Translating gives CASSQVGTDSQETQYF.

This sequence joins TRBV30 and TRBJ1-1; TRBD1 is a possible D gene (6 bases). The CDR3 spans 13 residues. CDR1 GTSNPN and CDR2 SVGIG come from the germline V gene (reference sequence). Trimming stripped 4 bases from V and 11 bases from J, with 20 bases between. CDR3 sequence (DNA): TGTGCCTGGAACACAGGGACACGTCCTTGGGCTTTCTTT. This gives the protein CAWNTGTRPWAFF.

V is TRBV7-2 and J is TRBJ2-5; weak D call: TRBD2 (6 bases). Germline loops: CDR1 SGHTA, CDR2 FQGNSA. V lost 5 bases and J 4 bases, leaving 14 bases between the germline ends. The CDR3 runs 14 residues. The CDR3 sequence: CASSRAGWGETQYF. CDR3 DNA: TGTGCCAGCAGCCGGGCGGGGTGGGGAGAGACCCAGTACTTC.